The entry below gives a single T cell receptor beta chain sequence along with its context. Its antigen is unknown. This record comes from a study of blood T cells in healthy people across ages. Isolation recovered at least 6.5 million PBMCs from every sample. Study findings and constraints: Naive T cell percentage and TCR beta diversity correlated strongly.

This CDR3 has 15 residues. CDR1 and CDR2 from the germline V gene are SGHRS and YFSETQ. Trimming removed 6 bases from V and 2 bases from J, with 14 bases in between. Primers used in a second PCR of about 7 to 11 cycles were a sample-barcoded 5' primer and a J-beta primer mix. Carrying 12 random nucleotides, a template-switch adaptor labeled each individual cDNA molecule. In TCRdb, the 5' RACE reads were re-called with MiXCR into one record per CDR3 protein. This table has some 800,000 distinct CDR3 sequences, around 43% appearing once. This receptor was identified in a man aged 55-75 years in good health. The source material was blood. The gene calls are TRBV5-1 and TRBJ2-2; D remains unclear. CDR3 protein: CASTRTAPNTGELFF. The CDR3 DNA reads TGCGCCAGCACAAGGACGGCCCCCAACACCGGGGAGCTGTTTTTT.